Sequencing of this TCR beta chain was carried out in a study of CD8 T cells in Susac syndrome. At the level of the study: Patients with Susac syndrome had blood drawn and were at that point therapy-naive, on corticosteroids, or on intravenous immunoglobulin alone. Study observations and caveats: The authors found sixteen Susac-specific public clones in total CD8+ repertoires and roughly five in CD8+ TEMRA repertoires.

About this clonotype: What it binds is unknown.

The CDR3 runs to 16 residues. V was pared by 5 bases and J by 4 bases, with 8 bases of the junction left unmatched. The germline gives CDR1 PRHDT, CDR2 FYEKMQ (reference sequence). Sequencing of TCR beta, carried out with a high-throughput approach, was applied to CD8+ and CD4+ T cells from the blood. Reverse transcription of roughly 0.5 to 1 ug RNA was performed with random hexamers. MiXCR was run by TCRdb on the immunoSEQ multiplex PCR reads, yielding one entry per CDR3 protein. The profile shows about 120,000 distinct CDR3 sequences, over 90% of them singletons. The gene calls are TRBV13 and TRBJ2-5; 12 bases match TRBD1. The sequence came from a human donor with Susac syndrome. The source material was CD8+ T cells from PBMCs. The CDR3 reads CASSPEGTGGRETQYF. The CDR3 nucleotides are TGTGCCAGCAGCCCTGAAGGGACAGGGGGCAGAGAGACCCAGTACTTC.